These 23 T cell receptor beta chains share one sample of origin, sequenced in a study of T cell responses to AZD1222 COVID-19 vaccine. Libraries were prepared by immunoSEQ multiplex PCR; TCRdb keeps only in-frame clonotypes and omits some of them. The data show 84,000 or so clones, over 85% seen once. The starting material was peripheral blood, obtained on day 0 of AZD1222 vaccination. Source of these receptors: an adult in good health.

The V call is TRBV3-1 (or the pseudogene TRBV3-2), the J call TRBJ2-2; D is possibly TRBD2 (6 bases). CDR3 length: 15 amino acids. CDR1 and CDR2 from the germline V gene are LGHDT and YNNKEL (reference sequence). Trimming took 4 bases from V and 5 from J, leaving 14 bases between them. CDR3 loop: CASSPGTWGTGELFF. DNA of the CDR3: TGTGCCAGCAGCCCCGGGACTTGGGGGACCGGGGAGCTGTTTTTT.

The gene calls are TRBV7-9 and TRBJ2-3; 9 positions match TRBD2. Germline V CDR1 and CDR2: SEHNR, FQNEAQ (reference sequence). The CDR3 contains 16 residues. The ends lost 3 bases at V and 1 base at J; junction bases unmatched: 5. Written as DNA, the CDR3 is TGTGCCAGCAGCTTTCTAGCGGGAAAGGGCACAGATACGCAGTATTTT. This gives the protein CASSFLAGKGTDTQYF.

V and J are TRBV9 and TRBJ1-6; 8 nucleotides agree with TRBD1. From germline, CDR1 is SGDLS and CDR2 YYNGEE. V dropped 0 bases and J dropped 7; count of bases not matched to a gene: 6. The CDR3 spans 16 residues. The CDR3 DNA follows: TGTGCCAGCAGCGTAGACACAGGGGGAAGGAATTCACCCCTCCACTTT. Translated, it gives CASSVDTGGRNSPLHF.

This clone was seen a handful of times. The chain couples TRBV5-1 to TRBJ1-1, with D hard to call. Trimming shortened V by 0 bases and J by 1 base, and 4 bases separated the two germline ends. This CDR3 is 13 amino acids long. Germline CDR1 SGHRS, CDR2 YFSETQ. The CDR3 region has the DNA TGCGCCAGCAGCTTGGAACCGAACACTGAAGCTTTCTTT. Translated, it gives CASSLEPNTEAFF.

This chain uses TRBV3-1 (or the pseudogene TRBV3-2) with TRBJ2-3; TRBD1 might be the D (6 bases). Germline CDR1 LGHDT, CDR2 YNNKEL (reference sequence). There are 12 residues in the CDR3. Trimming took off 6 bases at V and 6 bases at J, with 10 bases between the two ends. The CDR3 sequence is CASSNRADTQYF. As DNA, the CDR3 is TGTGCCAGCAGTAACAGGGCCGATACGCAGTATTTT.

The CDR3 spells CASTDDRGLSTEAFF. For the CDR3, the DNA is TGTGCCAGTACCGACGACAGGGGGTTAAGCACTGAAGCTTTCTTT. V is TRBV19 and J is TRBJ1-1, with 9 bases that match TRBD1. The CDR3 consists of 15 residues. The junction had 10 bases not matched to a gene; V was cut back by 7 bases and J by 4 bases. The germline V gene has CDR1 LNHDA and CDR2 SQIVND (reference sequence).

The table lists this clone with a few counts. This sequence joins TRBV5-8 and TRBJ2-1; D gene uncertain. The V end lost 5 bases, the J end lost 9 bases, and 12 bases lay between the germline ends. This CDR3 is built from 12 residues. Germline V lookup: CDR1 SGHTS, CDR2 YDEGEE. CDR3 residues: CASSTVAGEQFF. The CDR3 bases are TGTGCCAGCAGTACCGTTGCCGGTGAGCAGTTCTTC. The variable domain in full, completed from reference TRBV5-8 and TRBJ2-1, reads EAGVTQSPTHLIKTRGQQATLRCSPISGHTSVYWYQQALGLGLQFLLWYDEGEERNRGNFPPRFSGRQFPNYSSELNVNALELEDSALYLCASSTVAGEQFFGPGTRLTVL.

The chain recombines TRBV10-3 with TRBJ1-2, with 8 bases aligning to TRBD1. The V gene's germline CDR1 is ENHRY and CDR2 SYGVKD. Germline trimming cut 6 bases from V and 0 bases from J; bases unmatched to any gene: 6. The CDR3 covers 15 residues. DNA of the CDR3: TGTGCCATCAGGATGGACAGGGTGTCTAACTATGGCTACACCTTC. It specifies CAIRMDRVSNYGYTF.

V gene TRBV9 combines with J gene TRBJ2-1, with 10 bases aligning to TRBD1. The germline V gene has CDR1 SGDLS and CDR2 YYNGEE. This CDR3 has 14 residues. J was trimmed by 7 bases and V by 4 bases; bases with no gene match: 5. The DNA of the CDR3 is TGTGCCAGCAGCAAGGGACAGGGGCCAAATGAGCAGTTCTTC. This sequence encodes CASSKGQGPNEQFF.

The CDR3 coding sequence is TGTGCCAGCTCACGCTCGGACAGGGGGCAGAATGAAAAACTGTTTTTT. Protein: CASSRSDRGQNEKLFF. This rearrangement joins TRBV18 to TRBJ1-4; 11 bases are shared with TRBD1. The J segment lost 5 bases and the V segment lost 4 bases, leaving 6 bases of the junction unmatched. Germline V lookup: CDR1 KGHSH, CDR2 LQKENI. This CDR3 region has 16 residues.

The V gene is TRBV3-1 (or the pseudogene TRBV3-2), the J gene TRBJ1-4; 9 positions match TRBD1. The CDR3 length is 16 residues. Germline V gene lookup returns CDR1 LGHDT and CDR2 YNNKEL (reference sequence). The J segment lost 5 bases and the V segment lost 5 bases, leaving 9 bases of the junction unmatched. The CDR3 DNA reads TGTGCCAGCAGCATATCCCCCGGGACAGGGAATGAAAAACTGTTTTTT. Protein product: CASSISPGTGNEKLFF.

The gene calls are TRBV10-3 and TRBJ2-2; 10 bases are a match to TRBD1. The ends lost 10 bases at V and 5 bases at J; junction bases unmatched: 13. This CDR3 region has 16 residues. Germline V CDR1 and CDR2: ENHRY, SYGVKD. Here the CDR3 reads CATRAGGQGVTGELFF. DNA for the CDR3: TGTGCCACCAGGGCTGGTGGACAGGGGGTTACCGGGGAGCTGTTTTTT.

V and J are TRBV11-3 and TRBJ2-3; perhaps D is TRBD1 or TRBD2 (5 bases each). Germline V gene data show CDR1 as SGHNT and CDR2 as YENEEA. The V gene lost 5 bases and the J gene lost 2 bases, with 14 bases spanning the gap. The CDR3 runs to 15 residues. The CDR3 region is CASSTGTEVTDTQYF. CDR3 nucleotides: TGTGCCAGCAGCACCGGGACCGAGGTCACAGATACGCAGTATTTT. Based on the CDR3 plus reference TRBV11-3 and TRBJ2-3, the full variable domain is EAGVVQSPRYKIIEKKQPVAFWCNPISGHNTLYWYLQNLGQGPELLIRYENEEAVDDSQLPKDRFSAERLKGVDSTLKIQPAELGDSAVYLCASSTGTEVTDTQYFGPGTRLTVL.

The chain employs TRBV12-3 or TRBV12-4 and TRBJ2-3; D possibly corresponds to TRBD2 (5 bases). This CDR3 has 13 residues. V dropped 5 bases and J dropped 6 bases, with 12 bases sitting between them. This CDR3 is CASSPPGGDTQYF. Here the CDR3 DNA reads TGTGCCAGCAGTCCCCCGGGCGGGGATACGCAGTATTTT.

The chain combines TRBV18 with TRBJ1-2; D ambiguous. Trimming shortened V by 0 bases and J by 4 bases, and 12 bases separated the two germline ends. Per germline, CDR1 KGHSH and CDR2 LQKENI. The CDR3 has 15 amino acids. The CDR3 nucleotides are TGTGCCAGCTCACCACCCATGGGCGTCGGCTATGGCTACACCTTC. Residues: CASSPPMGVGYGYTF.

CDR3: CASSTLAGVVDTQYF. The CDR3 region has the DNA TGTGCCAGCAGCACACTAGCGGGAGTGGTAGATACGCAGTATTTT. The J gene is TRBJ2-3, the V gene TRBV5-4, with 11 bases that match TRBD2. There are 15 residues in the CDR3. In germline, CDR1 is SGHNT, CDR2 YYREEE (reference sequence). V dropped 4 bases and J dropped 5; count of bases not matched to a gene: 6.

The chain joins TRBV5-1 to TRBJ2-1, with unresolved D. V was clipped by 4 bases and J by 5 bases, with 7 bases between them. In germline, CDR1 is SGHRS, CDR2 YFSETQ. CDR3 length: 12 residues. The CDR3 sequence is CASSEVDNEQFF. For the CDR3, the DNA is TGCGCCAGCAGCGAGGTTGACAATGAGCAGTTCTTC.

The chain couples TRBV5-8 to TRBJ1-5; weak D call: TRBD1 (6 bases). The CDR3 runs 16 residues. The germline gives CDR1 SGHTS, CDR2 YDEGEE. Trimming took off 1 base at V and 7 bases at J, with 18 bases between the two ends. The chain's CDR3 is CASSLLQGSRRQPQHF. CDR3 nucleotides: TGTGCCAGCAGCTTGCTACAGGGATCCCGGCGGCAGCCCCAGCATTTT.

The V call is TRBV19, the J call TRBJ2-7; 8 nucleotides line up with TRBD1. CDR3 length: 14 amino acids. Germline trimming cut 4 bases from V and 3 bases from J; bases unmatched to any gene: 5. Looked up from germline, CDR1 is LNHDA and CDR2 is SQIVND (reference sequence). The CDR3 region has the DNA TGTGCCAGTAGTAAGACAGGGGTAAGCTACGAGCAGTACTTC. Translating it yields CASSKTGVSYEQYF.

This chain connects TRBV4-1 to TRBJ1-4; D gene ambiguous. Germline V gene sequence: CDR1 MGHRA, CDR2 YSYEKL. Trimming took 1 base from V and 3 from J, leaving 6 bases between them. The CDR3 extends over 14 amino acids. For the CDR3, the DNA is TGCGCCAGCAGCCAAGGGCTGGCTAATGAAAAACTGTTTTTT. This sequence encodes CASSQGLANEKLFF.

CDR3 sequence (DNA): TGTGCCAGCAGCCCCCTGAAAGGGGCCTACAATGAGCAGTTCTTC. It is translated as CASSPLKGAYNEQFF. V usage is TRBV7-2 and J usage is TRBJ2-1, with D possibly matching TRBD1 (5 bases). Per the germline V gene, CDR1 is SGHTA and CDR2 is FQGNSA. There are 15 residues in the CDR3. The V end lost 5 bases, the J end lost 2 bases, and 13 bases lay between the germline ends.

Here the CDR3 DNA reads TGTGCCAGCAGTTACGGGGGCCCGGCCCCCTATGGCTACACCTTC. Translated, it gives CASSYGGPAPYGYTF. This rearrangement joins TRBV6-5 to TRBJ1-2; tentatively, D is TRBD1 (6 bases). Germline assignment: CDR1 MNHEY and CDR2 SVGAGI. The CDR3 has 15 residues. The V and J ends lost 2 bases and 4 bases respectively, with 14 bases between them.

In DNA form, the CDR3 reads TGCGCCAGCAGCCAAGGGGGCGGGGAGACCCAGTACTTC. Residues: CASSQGGGETQYF. The V call is TRBV4-3, the J call TRBJ2-5, with D possibly called TRBD1 or TRBD2 (5 bases each). V lost 1 base, J lost 5 bases, and 8 bases lay in between. The length of the CDR3 is 13 residues. Per germline, CDR1 LGHNA and CDR2 YSLEER.